One sample yielded the 4 T cell receptor beta chains listed below, sequenced in a study of blood T cell repertoires in COVID-19. The assay was immunoSEQ multiplex PCR, and TCRdb's table has in-frame clones only and misses some. The sample gives 200,000 to 300,000 clones, about 89% of which show up once; about 9.2% is in the top ten. The sample was peripheral blood. All receptors come from a middle-aged man who had recovered from COVID-19.

V usage is TRBV6-5 and J usage is TRBJ2-7; 8 bases align to TRBD2. CDR3 length equals 14 residues. V shed 8 bases, J shed 0 bases, and the junction held 6 bases outside the gene matches. From germline, CDR1 is MNHEY and CDR2 SVGAGI. CDR3 region: CASGRGGNSYEQYF. In DNA form, the CDR3 reads TGTGCCAGCGGCCGGGGGGGGAACTCCTACGAGCAGTACTTC.

This chain connects TRBV16 to TRBJ2-6; a possible D gene is TRBD2 (5 bases). Germline loops: CDR1 KGHSY, CDR2 FQNENV. The CDR3 sequence is 16 residues long. Trimming took off 4 bases at V and 4 bases at J, with 14 bases between the two ends. The DNA for the CDR3 is TGTGCCAGCAGCCCCACCTTAGCGCGGGGGGCCAACGTCCTGACTTTC. Protein product: CASSPTLARGANVLTF.

The rearrangement joins TRBV9 to TRBJ1-2, with a possible D match to TRBD1 (5 bases). Looked up from germline, CDR1 is SGDLS and CDR2 is YYNGEE. V was cut by 2 bases and J by 3 bases, with 11 bases left in between. The CDR3 sequence is 14 residues long. The CDR3 loop is CASSVTDGHYGYTF. The CDR3 nucleotides are TGTGCCAGCAGCGTGACAGACGGACACTATGGCTACACCTTC.

V and J are TRBV7-2 and TRBJ2-5; perhaps TRBD2 as D (7 bases). V was shortened by 1 base and J by 1 base, with 10 bases between the two germline ends. CDR1 SGHTA and CDR2 FQGNSA come from the germline V gene. The CDR3 spans 15 residues. The CDR3 is CASSLGRGPQETQYF. The CDR3 DNA sequence: TGTGCCAGCAGCTTAGGGCGGGGGCCCCAAGAGACCCAGTACTTC.